The clone carrying this TCR beta chain was counted once. Its antigen is unknown. This entry is derived from a study of cytomegalovirus exposure and HLA in healthy donors. Whole-study results and caveats: In a later analysis, V- and J-gene trimming of beta chains associated with a DCLRE1C missense variant, replicated independently. Common viral pathogens seemed to be connected with several of the most significant clusters, according to a later analysis. Prior analysis indicated that the majority of TCR beta V segments exhibited productivity approximately 87% or approximately 30% of the time.

PCR was performed using 60 Vbeta and 13 Jbeta primers. Generated by immunoSEQ multiplex PCR, the TCRdb table keeps only in-frame clones and is missing some. The sample consists of about 140,000 clones, about 80% of them appearing once. The CDR3 loop spans 17 amino acids. Germline trimming cut 5 bases from V and 0 bases from J; bases unmatched to any gene: 8. Germline V lookup: CDR1 LNHDA, CDR2 SQIVND (reference sequence). The chain combines TRBV19 with TRBJ1-1, with 11 bases identical to TRBD1. Sequencing used PBMCs. The clonotype comes from a man aged 35 to 55 in good health and CMV-seronegative. Written as DNA, the CDR3 is TGTGCCAGTAGTCCTCGGACAGGGGGCGAGATGAACACTGAAGCTTTCTTT. It is translated as CASSPRTGGEMNTEAFF.